The 19 T cell receptor beta chains presented below share a single source sample, sequenced in a study of blood T cell repertoires in COVID-19. Using immunoSEQ multiplex PCR, the repertoire was profiled, and TCRdb retains in-frame clones only, with some absent. The sample has about 110,000 clones, approximately 83% seen once. The sample was peripheral blood. The receptors come from a woman between 65 and 79 years old with acute or convalescent COVID-19.

This chain uses TRBV6-1 with TRBJ2-5; D unclear. Trimming took 3 bases from V and 2 from J, leaving 10 bases between them. The CDR3 sequence is 14 residues long. CDR1 MNHNS and CDR2 SASEGT come from the germline V gene. The CDR3 nucleotides are TGTGCCAGCAGTGAGCAAGCAGGTCAAGAGACCCAGTACTTC. Translation: CASSEQAGQETQYF.

The chain has TRBV4-2 and TRBJ1-3; 9 nucleotides line up with TRBD1. Per the germline V gene, CDR1 is LGHNA and CDR2 is YNFKEQ. This CDR3 is built from 16 residues. V shed 3 bases, J shed 2 bases, and the junction held 5 bases outside the gene matches. Written as DNA, the CDR3 is TGTGCCAGCAGCCAGGAGGACAGGGGTACTGGAAACACCATATATTTT. Its protein product is CASSQEDRGTGNTIYF.

This clone appeared a few times. The J gene is TRBJ2-3, the V gene TRBV11-2; D possibly corresponds to TRBD2 (6 bases). The CDR3 length is 15 residues. Germline CDR1 is SGHAT and CDR2 is FQNNGV. V was shortened by 0 bases and J by 1 base, with 8 bases between the two germline ends. CDR3 region: CASSLDAGRTDTQYF. The CDR3 region has the DNA TGTGCCAGCAGCTTAGATGCGGGGCGCACAGATACGCAGTATTTT.

This chain links TRBV27 with TRBJ1-5, with 8 bases aligning to TRBD1. J was trimmed by 6 bases and V by 5 bases; bases with no gene match: 12. Germline V lookup: CDR1 MNHEY, CDR2 SMNVEV (reference sequence). The CDR3 extends over 16 amino acids. CDR3 region: CASSQMKDRVGQPQHF. Written as DNA, the CDR3 is TGTGCCAGCAGTCAAATGAAGGACAGGGTGGGTCAGCCCCAGCATTTT.

This chain joins TRBV21-1 and TRBJ2-7; whether TRBD1, the table's D call, matches the DNA was not checked. TRBV21-1 is noted as a pseudogene. The CDR3 covers 13 residues. CDR3 protein: CASSVWGPYEQYF. The CDR3 nucleotides read TGTGCCAGCAGCGTCTGGGGGCCATACGAGCAGTACTTC.

V gene TRBV30 combines with J gene TRBJ2-1; D ambiguous. Trimming left V 1 base short and J 4 bases short, with 5 bases between. This CDR3 has 12 amino acids. Germline V CDR1 and CDR2: GTSNPN, SVGIG (reference sequence). The CDR3 coding sequence is TGTGCCTGGAGTGGACAATACAATGAGCAGTTCTTC. Translating it yields CAWSGQYNEQFF. Variable domain in full (rest from reference TRBV30 and TRBJ2-1): SQTIHQWPATLVQPVGSPLSLECTVEGTSNPNLYWYRQAAGRGLQLLFYSVGIGQISSEVPQNLSASRPQDRQFILSSKKLLLSDSGFYLCAWSGQYNEQFFGPGTRLTVL.

This clone was counted once. The gene calls are TRBV7-8 and TRBJ2-2; weak D call: TRBD1 (7 bases). V lost 5 bases to trimming and J lost 0 bases, with 13 bases between them. There are 16 residues in the CDR3. Per germline, CDR1 SGHVS and CDR2 FQNEAQ. The CDR3 DNA sequence: TGTGCCAGCAGCCGAGGGGGGACAGCGAACACCGGGGAGCTGTTTTTT. Its translation: CASSRGGTANTGELFF.

The chain couples TRBV6-6 to TRBJ1-5, with D possibly being TRBD1 (5 bases). The V and J ends lost 8 bases and 3 bases respectively, with 8 bases between them. This CDR3 comprises 12 residues. In germline, CDR1 is MNHNY, CDR2 SVGAGI (reference sequence). Written as DNA, the CDR3 is TGTGCCAGCGGGGGGTACAATCAGCCCCAGCATTTT. This sequence encodes CASGGYNQPQHF.

V usage is TRBV30 and J usage is TRBJ2-3, with TRBD1 identical over 8 bases. Germline-derived CDR1 and CDR2 are GTSNPN and SVGIG (reference sequence). V gave up 3 bases and J gave up 2 bases; unmatched junction bases: 7. This CDR3 is 15 amino acids long. The CDR3: CAWSSGTGLTDTQYF. The CDR3 DNA sequence: TGTGCCTGGAGCAGTGGGACAGGACTCACAGATACGCAGTATTTT.

This clone was observed once. CDR3 residues: CAWSVLVGLSTDTQYF. The CDR3 DNA sequence: TGTGCCTGGAGTGTACTGGTCGGTTTAAGCACAGATACGCAGTATTTT. The chain has TRBV30 and TRBJ2-3; D unresolved. Trimming stripped 0 bases from V and 0 bases from J, with 13 bases between. This CDR3 spans 16 amino acids. Per germline, CDR1 GTSNPN and CDR2 SVGIG (reference sequence). The full variable domain, completed using reference TRBV30 and TRBJ2-3, is SQTIHQWPATLVQPVGSPLSLECTVEGTSNPNLYWYRQAAGRGLQLLFYSVGIGQISSEVPQNLSASRPQDRQFILSSKKLLLSDSGFYLCAWSVLVGLSTDTQYFGPGTRLTVL.

This clone has a handful of counts. CDR3 amino acids: CASSQDIGGTGTDTQYF. As DNA, the CDR3 is TGTGCCAGCAGCCAAGATATCGGCGGGACTGGCACAGATACGCAGTATTTT. The J gene is TRBJ2-3, the V gene TRBV3-1 (or the pseudogene TRBV3-2), with a possible D match to TRBD2 (6 bases). CDR3 length: 17 residues. V gave up 0 bases and J gave up 1 base, with 14 bases separating them. Germline loops: CDR1 LGHDT, CDR2 YNNKEL (reference sequence).

The rearrangement uses TRBV2 and TRBJ2-5; D gene uncertain. The CDR3 spans 12 residues. The germline V and J ends were trimmed by 0 bases and 5 bases, with 4 bases remaining between them. CDR1 is SNHLY and CDR2 is FYNNEI in the germline V gene. The CDR3 DNA reads as TGTGCCAGCAGTGAAGCCCGGGAGACCCAGTACTTC. It yields the protein CASSEARETQYF.

The rearrangement joins TRBV13 to TRBJ2-3; D is unclear. The CDR3 runs to 12 residues. V was trimmed by 5 bases and J by 4 bases, leaving 7 bases between them. Per germline, CDR1 PRHDT and CDR2 FYEKMQ (reference sequence). This chain's CDR3 is CASSLLSDTQYF. The DNA of the CDR3 is TGTGCCAGCAGCCTCCTGTCAGATACGCAGTATTTT. The full variable domain, in which reference TRBV13 and TRBJ2-3 provide the parts outside the CDR3, is AAGVIQSPRHLIKEKRETATLKCYPIPRHDTVYWYQQGPGQDPQFLISFYEKMQSDKGSIPDRFSAQQFSDYHSELNMSSLELGDSALYFCASSLLSDTQYFGPGTRLTVL.

The rearrangement joins TRBV2 to TRBJ1-2, with D perhaps TRBD1 (5 bases). Germline V gives CDR1 SNHLY, CDR2 FYNNEI. The CDR3 sequence is 12 residues long. V was cut by 6 bases and J by 8 bases, with 13 bases left in between. CDR3 sequence reads: CASRDDSQGYTF. The CDR3 bases are TGTGCCAGCAGGGATGACAGTCAGGGCTACACCTTC.

The V gene is TRBV5-4, the J gene TRBJ2-7; TRBD2 aligns across 7 bases. This CDR3 region has 13 residues. Trimming at V came to 2 bases and at J to 5 bases, leaving 4 bases not matched to a gene. CDR1 is SGHNT and CDR2 is YYREEE in the germline V gene (reference sequence). CDR3 nucleotides: TGTGCCAGCAGCTTAGCGGGGTCCAACGAGCAGTACTTC. Translated: CASSLAGSNEQYF.

The chain combines TRBV29-1 with TRBJ2-5; D ambiguous. Trimming cost V 6 bases and J 2 bases, with 19 bases left between them. The CDR3 spans 15 residues. CDR1 and CDR2 from the germline V gene are SQVTM and ANQGSEA. The CDR3 coding sequence is TGCAGCGTACACTGGGCCTATCGCGAACAAGAGACCCAGTACTTC. Protein product: CSVHWAYREQETQYF.

CDR3 loop: CASSERQVPGFPQHF. The CDR3 DNA reads TGTGCCAGCAGCGAAAGGCAGGTCCCCGGATTTCCCCAGCATTTT. This sequence joins TRBV2 and TRBJ1-5; D unclear. Trimming took 6 bases from V and 10 from J, leaving 22 bases between them. The CDR3 runs to 15 residues. Germline CDR1 is SNHLY and CDR2 is FYNNEI.

The chain couples TRBV11-2 to TRBJ1-4, with D unclear. This CDR3 is built from 14 residues. Germline CDR1 SGHAT, CDR2 FQNNGV. V lost 7 bases to trimming and J lost 10 bases, with 19 bases between them. CDR3 protein: CASTPRLEGGKLFF. CDR3 sequence (DNA): TGTGCCAGCACCCCCCGCCTGGAGGGAGGAAAACTGTTTTTT. The full variable domain, its missing parts supplied by reference TRBV11-2 and TRBJ1-4, is EAGVAQSPRYKIIEKRQSVAFWCNPISGHATLYWYQQILGQGPKLLIQFQNNGVVDDSQLPKDRFSAERLKGVDSTLKIQPAKLEDSAVYLCASTPRLEGGKLFFGSGTQLSVL.

This chain connects TRBV3-1 (or the pseudogene TRBV3-2) to TRBJ2-4; possibly TRBD2 for D (5 bases). The CDR3 has 13 residues. Trimming removed 7 bases from V and 4 bases from J, with 11 bases in between. Germline V gene lookup returns CDR1 LGHDT and CDR2 YNNKEL (reference sequence). The CDR3 loop is CASTSAEKNIQYF. CDR3 DNA: TGTGCCAGCACCTCAGCGGAAAAAAACATTCAGTACTTC.